The next 32 T cell receptor beta chains were all read from a single sample in a study of blood T cell repertoires in COVID-19. Sequenced by immunoSEQ multiplex PCR; TCRdb stores in-frame clones only, minus some. The data contain 300,000 to 350,000 clones, around 87% of them singletons. The material sequenced was PBMCs or T cells enriched from blood (not recorded which). The source of these receptors is a woman between 18 and 30 years old with acute COVID-19.

This clone has just one count. The V gene is TRBV19, the J gene TRBJ1-2; D gene ambiguous. V lost 5 bases to trimming and J lost 2 bases, with 9 bases between them. The germline gives CDR1 LNHDA, CDR2 SQIVND (reference sequence). The CDR3 consists of 13 residues. The CDR3 DNA follows: TGTGCCAGTAGTGTGGGAGGCAACTATGGCTACACCTTC. Translating gives CASSVGGNYGYTF.

V usage is TRBV5-8 and J usage is TRBJ1-6; the D gene is possibly TRBD1 (6 bases). Trimming pared 5 bases from V and 7 bases from J, leaving 16 bases between. The CDR3 contains 15 residues. Germline CDR1 SGHTS, CDR2 YDEGEE. This CDR3 is CASSRTGQGNSPLHF. The CDR3 nucleotides read TGTGCCAGCAGTCGAACAGGGCAGGGAAATTCACCCCTCCACTTT.

V and J are TRBV29-1 and TRBJ2-2; weak D call: TRBD1 (5 bases). Trimming took 7 bases from V and 5 from J, leaving 11 bases between them. Germline V gives CDR1 SQVTM, CDR2 ANQGSEA. The CDR3 has 12 residues. Written as DNA, the CDR3 is TGCAGCGCGACCAGGGTGACCGGGGAGCTGTTTTTT. It encodes CSATRVTGELFF.

V is TRBV19 and J is TRBJ1-1, with D perhaps TRBD1 (5 bases). V was pared by 0 bases and J by 1 base, with 12 bases between. This CDR3 spans 16 amino acids. In germline, CDR1 is LNHDA, CDR2 SQIVND (reference sequence). CDR3 amino acids: CASSIDHGQGNTEAFF. CDR3 DNA sequence: TGTGCCAGTAGTATAGATCACGGCCAGGGGAACACTGAAGCTTTCTTT.

Concerning this clone itself: At one end, the junction sequence differs from germline, possibly due to a read error. The V call is TRBV6-1, the J call TRBJ2-1; 15 bases map to TRBD2. This CDR3 region has 16 residues. Germline CDR1 and CDR2: MNHNS and SASEGT. The CDR3 reads CASSEGLAGGGNEQFF. The CDR3 bases are TGTGCCAGCAGCGAAGGACTAGCGGGAGGGGGCAATGAGCAGTTCTTC.

The chain combines TRBV30 with TRBJ2-1; 12 positions agree with TRBD2. This CDR3 spans 15 amino acids. V was pared by 0 bases and J by 9 bases, with 6 bases of the junction left unmatched. Germline CDR1 GTSNPN, CDR2 SVGIG (reference sequence). Written as DNA, the CDR3 is TGTGCCTGGAGTGTGATGGGACTAGCGGGCACTGAGCAGTTCTTC. This codes for CAWSVMGLAGTEQFF. The full variable domain, its missing parts supplied by reference TRBV30 and TRBJ2-1, is SQTIHQWPATLVQPVGSPLSLECTVEGTSNPNLYWYRQAAGRGLQLLFYSVGIGQISSEVPQNLSASRPQDRQFILSSKKLLLSDSGFYLCAWSVMGLAGTEQFFGPGTRLTVL.

This clone was seen only once. The chain is built from TRBV3-1 (or the pseudogene TRBV3-2) and TRBJ2-7; D uncertain. Germline CDR1 and CDR2: LGHDT and YNNKEL (reference sequence). Trimming removed 3 bases from V and 3 bases from J, with 15 bases in between. The CDR3 totals 15 residues. The CDR3 sequence: CASSHEITRNYEQYF. DNA of the CDR3: TGTGCCAGCAGCCACGAGATAACCAGGAACTACGAGCAGTACTTC.

This chain connects TRBV19 to TRBJ1-2; D might be TRBD1 (5 bases). The V gene lost 4 bases and the J gene lost 4 bases, with 13 bases spanning the gap. The CDR3 extends over 14 amino acids. Germline CDR1 reads LNHDA; CDR2 reads SQIVND (reference sequence). The CDR3 protein is CASSTPQGIYGYTF. The CDR3 nucleotides read TGTGCCAGTAGTACCCCCCAGGGAATCTATGGCTACACCTTC.

CDR3 region: CASSPNSPGQGAGNTIYF. The DNA for the CDR3 is TGTGCCAGCAGCCCTAACTCCCCGGGACAGGGGGCTGGAAACACCATATATTTT. The rearrangement uses TRBV7-2 and TRBJ1-3; 11 bases map to TRBD1. V lost 5 bases, J lost 2 bases, and 11 bases stayed unmatched. Germline CDR1 is SGHTA and CDR2 is FQGNSA. The CDR3 runs 18 residues.

The chain combines TRBV28 with TRBJ1-6; the match to TRBD1 covers 8 bases. The CDR3 is 15 residues long. The junction had 7 bases not matched to a gene; V was cut back by 9 bases and J by 3 bases. Germline V gene lookup returns CDR1 MDHEN and CDR2 SYDVKM. This CDR3 reads CASYMTGDYNSPLHF. The CDR3, as DNA: TGTGCCAGTTATATGACAGGGGACTATAATTCACCCCTCCACTTT.

The chain carries TRBV11-3 and TRBJ2-3; TRBD1 matches at 10 bases. The ends lost 5 bases at V and 1 base at J; junction bases unmatched: 6. CDR1 is SGHNT and CDR2 is YENEEA in the germline V gene. This CDR3 contains 16 residues. CDR3 sequence (DNA): TGTGCCAGCAGCACCGGACAGGGGGTCGGCACAGATACGCAGTATTTT. Amino acid sequence: CASSTGQGVGTDTQYF. Filled out from reference TRBV11-3 and TRBJ2-3, the complete variable domain reads EAGVVQSPRYKIIEKKQPVAFWCNPISGHNTLYWYLQNLGQGPELLIRYENEEAVDDSQLPKDRFSAERLKGVDSTLKIQPAELGDSAVYLCASSTGQGVGTDTQYFGPGTRLTVL.

Concerning this clone itself: Other nucleotide sequences in the sample specify the same CDR3. The chain couples TRBV6-2 or TRBV6-3 to TRBJ2-7; 12 positions agree with TRBD2. CDR3 length: 14 residues. In germline, CDR1 is MNHEY, CDR2 SVGEGT. Trimming at V came to 6 bases and at J to 4 bases, leaving 4 bases not matched to a gene. CDR3 loop: CASSQTSGRYEQYF. In nucleotides, the CDR3 is TGTGCCAGCAGCCAGACTAGCGGGAGATACGAGCAGTACTTC.

The chain carries TRBV27 and TRBJ1-1; D unresolved. Trimming removed 2 bases from V and 2 bases from J, with 9 bases in between. From germline, CDR1 is MNHEY and CDR2 SMNVEV (reference sequence). This CDR3 has 14 residues. CDR3 amino acids: CASSLTVSNTEAFF. Here the CDR3 DNA reads TGTGCCAGCAGTTTAACAGTTTCAAACACTGAAGCTTTCTTT.

The chain couples TRBV19 to TRBJ2-7; 8 positions agree with TRBD1. The CDR3 loop spans 17 amino acids. Trimming cost V 2 bases and J 3 bases; bases outside gene matches: 12. Germline lookup yields CDR1 LNHDA and CDR2 SQIVND (reference sequence). DNA of the CDR3: TGTGCCAGTAGTATATCTACTACCCCCGGACAGGGCTACGAGCAGTACTTC. This encodes CASSISTTPGQGYEQYF.

V is TRBV7-8 and J is TRBJ1-1; D remains unclear. This CDR3 is built from 15 residues. CDR1 SGHVS and CDR2 FQNEAQ come from the germline V gene. The V end lost 7 bases, the J end lost 6 bases, and 21 bases lay between the germline ends. CDR3 nucleotide sequence: TGTGCCAGCACTAGCTTAGGGCCAGCCGCGGCTGAAGCTTTCTTT. Translation: CASTSLGPAAAEAFF.

The V call is TRBV7-6, the J call TRBJ1-1; 9 bases fit TRBD1. J gave up 1 base and V 6 bases, and 0 bases lay outside the gene matches. Looked up from germline, CDR1 is SGHVS and CDR2 is FNYEAQ. The CDR3 consists of 13 residues. CDR3 DNA sequence: TGTGCCAGCAGGGGACAGGGGAACACTGAAGCTTTCTTT. This translates into CASRGQGNTEAFF.

The V call is TRBV6-5, the J call TRBJ2-6; no clear D gene. Deletions cut 6 bases from V and 3 bases from J, with 15 bases between. The CDR3 loop spans 16 amino acids. Germline CDR1 is MNHEY and CDR2 is SVGAGI. The CDR3 spells CASSYRPEVGANVLTF. Written as DNA, the CDR3 is TGTGCCAGCAGCTACAGACCCGAGGTTGGGGCCAACGTCCTGACTTTC.

The V call is TRBV5-5, the J call TRBJ1-1; 8 bases agree with TRBD1. V lost 2 bases, J lost 1 base, and 4 bases stayed unmatched. Germline V lookup: CDR1 SGHKS, CDR2 YYEKEE (reference sequence). The CDR3 spans 15 residues. CDR3 region: CASSFRGQKNTEAFF. The CDR3, as DNA: TGTGCCAGCAGCTTCAGGGGGCAAAAGAACACTGAAGCTTTCTTT.

Only one count was recorded for this clone. This same CDR3 is encoded by further DNA sequences in the sample. This sequence joins TRBV27 and TRBJ2-1; 12 bases are a match to TRBD2. CDR3 length: 15 amino acids. Germline V gene lookup returns CDR1 MNHEY and CDR2 SMNVEV (reference sequence). V lost 5 bases, J lost 7 bases, and 6 bases stayed unmatched. CDR3 amino acids: CASSPGTSGYNEQFF. The CDR3 DNA is TGTGCCAGCAGTCCGGGGACTAGCGGGTATAATGAGCAGTTCTTC.

The J gene is TRBJ1-5, the V gene TRBV6-1, with 7 bases matching TRBD1. In germline, CDR1 is MNHNS, CDR2 SASEGT. Losses at the gene ends were 4 bases for V and 0 bases for J; bases not matched to a gene: 9. The CDR3 loop spans 17 amino acids. CDR3 bases: TGTGCCAGCAGTGCTCCTAGGGGGCCCGATAGCAATCAGCCCCAGCATTTT. It specifies CASSAPRGPDSNQPQHF.

This clone was recorded only once. This chain uses TRBV28 with TRBJ2-7, with D tentatively TRBD2 (5 bases). The CDR3 extends over 16 amino acids. Germline CDR1 MDHEN, CDR2 SYDVKM. The V and J ends lost 3 bases and 5 bases respectively, with 20 bases between them. Here the CDR3 DNA reads TGTGCCAGCAGTTTCTACCTAAGCGGATTATATGACGAGCAGTACTTC. Translated, it gives CASSFYLSGLYDEQYF. Combining the CDR3 with reference TRBV28 and TRBJ2-7 gives the whole variable domain DVKVTQSSRYLVKRTGEKVFLECVQDMDHENMFWYRQDPGLGLRLIYFSYDVKMKEKGDIPEGYSVSREKKERFSLILESASTNQTSMYLCASSFYLSGLYDEQYFGPGTRLTVT.

V gene TRBV7-9 combines with J gene TRBJ1-1, with 10 positions matching TRBD1. CDR1 is SEHNR, CDR2 FQNEAQ, per germline (reference sequence). The CDR3 covers 13 residues. Losses at the gene ends were 8 bases for V and 4 bases for J; bases not matched to a gene: 4. This CDR3 is CASGWTGGTEAFF. Here the CDR3 DNA reads TGTGCCAGCGGCTGGACAGGGGGCACTGAAGCTTTCTTT.

This rearrangement joins TRBV19 to TRBJ1-5, with D perhaps TRBD1 (5 bases). The CDR3 has 17 residues. Trimming stripped 6 bases from V and 1 base from J, with 19 bases between. The germline V gene encodes CDR1 LNHDA and CDR2 SQIVND (reference sequence). The CDR3 DNA sequence: TGTGCCAGTAGGCCCTTCCGGGGGATAGAAAGCAATCAGCCCCAGCATTTT. Translating gives CASRPFRGIESNQPQHF.

The chain recombines TRBV28 with TRBJ1-1, with D maybe TRBD1 (5 bases). The ends were cut back, 8 bases at V and 8 bases at J, with 15 bases in the middle. The CDR3 sequence is 12 residues long. Germline CDR1 reads MDHEN; CDR2 reads SYDVKM. DNA for the CDR3: TGTGCCAGCTCCCGCGGGGAGGGGGAAGCTTTCTTT. Its protein is CASSRGEGEAFF.

This chain connects TRBV18 to TRBJ2-2; 10 bases line up with TRBD2. This CDR3 comprises 17 residues. Looked up from germline, CDR1 is KGHSH and CDR2 is LQKENI. Unmatched junction bases numbered 10, after V lost 3 bases and J lost 6 bases. The CDR3 coding sequence is TGTGCCAGCTCACCGCGCGCTAGCGGGAGTGTAGCCGGGGAGCTGTTTTTT. Amino acid sequence: CASSPRASGSVAGELFF.

The J gene is TRBJ2-1, the V gene TRBV4-1; D is unresolved. Germline V gives CDR1 MGHRA, CDR2 YSYEKL. The CDR3 is 17 residues long. The V and J ends lost 1 base and 0 bases respectively, with 13 bases between them. CDR3 nucleotides: TGCGCCAGCAGCCAAGCGGCCCCTAGGAGCTCCTACAATGAGCAGTTCTTC. Translating it yields CASSQAAPRSSYNEQFF.

The chain uses TRBV28 and TRBJ1-2; D not certain. The germline V and J ends were trimmed by 6 bases and 5 bases, with 4 bases remaining between them. Germline CDR1 and CDR2: MDHEN and SYDVKM. This CDR3 contains 10 residues. CDR3 sequence reads: CASSQYGYTF. In DNA form, the CDR3 reads TGTGCCAGCAGCCAATATGGCTACACCTTC.

V is TRBV27 and J is TRBJ1-4; D call uncertain. V lost 8 bases to trimming and J lost 6 bases, with 19 bases between them. This CDR3 has 15 amino acids. Germline CDR1 is MNHEY and CDR2 is SMNVEV (reference sequence). CDR3 sequence: CASLRKRRADEKLFF. CDR3 nucleotides: TGTGCCAGCTTGAGAAAGCGCAGAGCCGATGAAAAACTGTTTTTT.

In DNA form, the CDR3 reads TGTGCCAGCAGCTCCCCGGACAGGGGAACCTACGAGCAGTACTTC. Its translation: CASSSPDRGTYEQYF. The rearrangement uses TRBV6-1 and TRBJ2-7, with 9 bases that match TRBD1. CDR1 is MNHNS and CDR2 is SASEGT in the germline V gene. The CDR3 is 15 amino acids. V trimming: 6 bases; J trimming: 2 bases; junction bases outside the gene matches: 8.

This clone has just one count. V is TRBV7-2 and J is TRBJ2-3; no clear D. CDR1 SGHTA and CDR2 FQGNSA come from the germline V gene. CDR3 size: 15 residues. The V end was cut by 0 bases, the J end by 6 bases, with 13 bases between. CDR3 residues: CASSLAATTRDTQYF. CDR3 in DNA: TGTGCCAGCAGCTTAGCGGCTACGACAAGGGATACGCAGTATTTT.

The chain links TRBV7-6 to TRBJ2-2, with TRBD2 identical over 9 bases. This CDR3 region has 15 residues. Germline CDR1 SGHVS, CDR2 FNYEAQ. The V segment lost 3 bases and the J segment 7 bases; nucleotides outside the gene matches: 6. CDR3: CASSLGGLAIGELFF. For the CDR3, the DNA is TGTGCCAGCAGCTTGGGTGGACTAGCGATCGGGGAGCTGTTTTTT.

The V and J genes are TRBV2 and TRBJ2-2; 11 positions match TRBD1. The CDR3 is made up of 14 amino acids. CDR1 is SNHLY and CDR2 is FYNNEI in the germline V gene. The junction had 4 bases not matched to a gene; V was cut back by 8 bases and J by 5 bases. The CDR3, as DNA: TGTGCCAGCGGCGGGACAGGGGGTACCGGGGAGCTGTTTTTT. It is translated as CASGGTGGTGELFF.